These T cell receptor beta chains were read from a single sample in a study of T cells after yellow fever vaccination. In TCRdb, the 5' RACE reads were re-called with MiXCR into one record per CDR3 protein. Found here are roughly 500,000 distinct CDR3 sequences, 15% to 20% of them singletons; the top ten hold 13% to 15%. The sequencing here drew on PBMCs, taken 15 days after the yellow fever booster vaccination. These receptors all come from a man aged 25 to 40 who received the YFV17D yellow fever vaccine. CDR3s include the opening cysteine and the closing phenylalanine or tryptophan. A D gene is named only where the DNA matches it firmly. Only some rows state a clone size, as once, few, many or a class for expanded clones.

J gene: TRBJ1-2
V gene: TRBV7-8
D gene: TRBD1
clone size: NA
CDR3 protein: CASSLRDRFYGYTF
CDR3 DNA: TGTGCCAGCAGCCTTCGGGACAGATTCTATGGCTACACCTTC

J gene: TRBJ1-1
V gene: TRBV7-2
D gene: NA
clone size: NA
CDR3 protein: CASSRPLLGRANTEAFF
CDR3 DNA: TGTGCCAGCAGCCGACCCCTATTGGGCAGGGCGAACACTGAAGCTTTCTTT

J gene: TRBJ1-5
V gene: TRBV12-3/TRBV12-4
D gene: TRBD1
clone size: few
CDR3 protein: CASSAGTGRPQHF
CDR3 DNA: TGTGCCAGCAGTGCCGGGACAGGAAGGCCCCAGCATTTT

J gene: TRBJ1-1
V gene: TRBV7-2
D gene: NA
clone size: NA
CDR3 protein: CASSPAGGLEAFF
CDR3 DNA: TGTGCCAGCAGCCCAGCAGGAGGGCTTGAAGCTTTCTTT

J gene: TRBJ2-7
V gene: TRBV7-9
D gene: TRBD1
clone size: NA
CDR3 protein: CATLTGGGSEQYF
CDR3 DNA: TGTGCCACCCTGACAGGGGGGGGTTCCGAGCAGTACTTC

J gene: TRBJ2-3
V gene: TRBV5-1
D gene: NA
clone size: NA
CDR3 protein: CASSPTVGASTDTQYF
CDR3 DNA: TGCGCCAGCAGCCCGACGGTGGGGGCGAGCACAGATACGCAGTATTTT

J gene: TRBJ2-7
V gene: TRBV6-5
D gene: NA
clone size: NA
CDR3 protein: CASRAGTLSYEQYF
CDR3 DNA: TGTGCCAGCAGGGCCGGGACACTATCCTACGAGCAGTACTTC

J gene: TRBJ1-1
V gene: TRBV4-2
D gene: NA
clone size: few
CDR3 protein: CASSYGPGAGMNTEAFF
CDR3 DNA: TGTGCCAGCAGCTACGGGCCGGGGGCGGGGATGAACACTGAAGCTTTCTTT

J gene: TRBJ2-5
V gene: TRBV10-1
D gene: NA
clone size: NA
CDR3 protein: CASSDGRGQTQYF
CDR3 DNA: TGCGCCAGCAGTGATGGCAGGGGACAGACCCAGTACTTC

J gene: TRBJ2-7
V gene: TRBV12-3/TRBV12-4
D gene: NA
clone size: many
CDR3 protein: CASSLLPYEQYF
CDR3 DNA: TGTGCCAGCAGTTTATTACCATACGAGCAGTACTTC

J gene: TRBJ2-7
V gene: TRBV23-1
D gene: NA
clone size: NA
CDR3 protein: CASRPAGISSEQYF
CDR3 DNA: TGCGCCAGCAGGCCGGCGGGGATATCTTCCGAGCAGTACTTC

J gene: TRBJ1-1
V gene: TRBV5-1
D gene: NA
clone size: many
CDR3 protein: CASSLARQNTEAFF
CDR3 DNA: TGCGCCAGCAGCTTGGCTCGCCAGAACACTGAAGCTTTCTTT

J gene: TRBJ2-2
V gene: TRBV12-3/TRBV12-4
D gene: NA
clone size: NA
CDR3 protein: CASSLGGRELFF
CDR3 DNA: TGTGCCAGCAGTCTAGGCGGACGAGAGCTGTTTTTT

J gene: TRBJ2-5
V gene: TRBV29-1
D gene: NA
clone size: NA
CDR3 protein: CSGGVSETQYF
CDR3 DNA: TGCAGCGGGGGTGTGTCTGAGACCCAGTACTTC

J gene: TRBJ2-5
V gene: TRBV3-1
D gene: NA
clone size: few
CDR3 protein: CASSQGSLGTQYF
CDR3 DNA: TGTGCCAGCAGCCAAGGTAGCTTGGGGACCCAGTACTTC

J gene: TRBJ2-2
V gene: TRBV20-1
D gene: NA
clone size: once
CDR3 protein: CSAPGQTKLGELFF
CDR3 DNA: TGCAGTGCTCCGGGACAAACCAAGTTGGGGGAGCTGTTTTTT

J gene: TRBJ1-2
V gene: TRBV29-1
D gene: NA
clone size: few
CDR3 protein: CSVRDSISNYGYTF
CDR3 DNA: TGCAGCGTCCGAGACAGTATTTCTAACTATGGCTACACCTTC

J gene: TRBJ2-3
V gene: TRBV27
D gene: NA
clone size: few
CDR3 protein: CASSSFTGTTDTQYF
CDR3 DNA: TGTGCCAGCAGTTCCTTCACAGGGACCACAGATACGCAGTATTTT

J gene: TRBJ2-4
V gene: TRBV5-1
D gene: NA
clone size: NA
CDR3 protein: CASSSQGGENIQYF
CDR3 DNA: TGCGCCAGCAGCTCGCAGGGGGGAGAAAACATTCAGTACTTC

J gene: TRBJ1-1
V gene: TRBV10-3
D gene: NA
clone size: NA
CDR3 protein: CAISSGPTTNTEAFF
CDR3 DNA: TGTGCCATCAGTTCCGGGCCAACTACAAACACTGAAGCTTTCTTT

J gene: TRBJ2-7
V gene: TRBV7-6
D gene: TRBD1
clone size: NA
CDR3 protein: CDSSLAGTGSYEQYF
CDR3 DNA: TGTGACAGCAGCTTAGCTGGGACAGGATCCTACGAGCAGTACTTC

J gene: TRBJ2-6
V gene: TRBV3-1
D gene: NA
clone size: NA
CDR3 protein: CASRGRDGANVLTF
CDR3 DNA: TGTGCCAGCAGAGGCAGGGATGGGGCCAACGTCCTGACTTTC

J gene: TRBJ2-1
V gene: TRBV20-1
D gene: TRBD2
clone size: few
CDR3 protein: CSAPRSGSSNEQFF
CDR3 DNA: TGCAGTGCTCCGAGGAGCGGGAGTAGCAATGAGCAGTTCTTC

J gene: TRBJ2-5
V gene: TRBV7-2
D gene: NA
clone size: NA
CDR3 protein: CASSRTWGYQETQYF
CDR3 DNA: TGTGCCAGCAGCCGTACATGGGGTTACCAAGAGACCCAGTACTTC

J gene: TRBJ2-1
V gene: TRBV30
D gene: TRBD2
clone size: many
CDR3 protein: CAWSPHQSGSYNEQFF
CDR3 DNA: TGTGCCTGGAGTCCCCACCAGAGCGGGAGTTACAATGAGCAGTTCTTC

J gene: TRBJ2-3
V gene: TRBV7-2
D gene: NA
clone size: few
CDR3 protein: CASSKRRTSTDTQYF
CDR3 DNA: TGTGCCAGCAGCAAGCGGAGGACTAGCACAGATACGCAGTATTTT

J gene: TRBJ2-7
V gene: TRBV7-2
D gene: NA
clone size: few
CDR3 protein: CASSLAGASSYEQYF
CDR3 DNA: TGTGCCAGCAGCTTAGCAGGGGCGAGCTCCTACGAGCAGTACTTC

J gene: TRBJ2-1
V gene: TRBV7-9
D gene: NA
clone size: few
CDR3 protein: CASSLLVRVEEQFF
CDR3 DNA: TGTGCCAGCAGCTTATTGGTCAGGGTCGAGGAGCAGTTCTTC

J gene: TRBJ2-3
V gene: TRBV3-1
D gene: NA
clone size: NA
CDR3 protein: CASSQGGTRMDTQYF
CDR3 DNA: TGTGCCAGCAGCCAAGGGGGGACCCGGATGGATACGCAGTATTTT

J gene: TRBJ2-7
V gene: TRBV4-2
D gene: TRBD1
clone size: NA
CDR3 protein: CASSQEGQGSYEQYF
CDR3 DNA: TGTGCCAGCAGCCAAGAGGGACAGGGTTCCTACGAGCAGTACTTC

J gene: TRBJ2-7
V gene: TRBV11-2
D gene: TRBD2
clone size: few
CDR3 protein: CASSLGGTSGSEQYF
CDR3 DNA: TGTGCCAGCAGCTTAGGAGGGACTAGCGGGAGCGAGCAGTACTTC

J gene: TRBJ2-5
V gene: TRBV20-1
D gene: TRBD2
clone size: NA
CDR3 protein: CSAHPGTSAQETQYF
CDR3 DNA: TGCAGTGCCCACCCAGGGACTAGCGCTCAAGAGACCCAGTACTTC

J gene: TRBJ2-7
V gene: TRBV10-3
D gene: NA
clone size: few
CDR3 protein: CAISDLQTGVVGEQYF
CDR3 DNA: TGTGCCATCAGTGACCTACAAACGGGAGTAGTCGGCGAGCAGTACTTC

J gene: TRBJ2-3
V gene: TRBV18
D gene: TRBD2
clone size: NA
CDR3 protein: CASSQPGLGVVTQYF
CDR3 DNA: TGTGCCAGCTCCCAACCGGGACTAGGAGTCGTTACGCAGTATTTT

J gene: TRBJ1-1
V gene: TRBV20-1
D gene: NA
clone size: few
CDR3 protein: CSASGGGDTEAFF
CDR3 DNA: TGCAGTGCTAGTGGAGGGGGAGACACTGAAGCTTTCTTT

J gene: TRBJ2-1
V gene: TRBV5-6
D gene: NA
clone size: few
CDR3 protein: CASSPPIGAVSYNEQFF
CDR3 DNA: TGTGCCAGCAGCCCTCCGATTGGAGCGGTCTCCTACAATGAGCAGTTCTTC

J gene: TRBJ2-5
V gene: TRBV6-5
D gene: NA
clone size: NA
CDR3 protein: CASSYVRGSETQYF
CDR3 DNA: TGTGCCAGCAGTTACGTTCGAGGGTCAGAGACCCAGTACTTC

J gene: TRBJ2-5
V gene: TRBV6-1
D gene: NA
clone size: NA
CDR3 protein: CASSPDRIRGAQYF
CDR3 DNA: TGTGCCAGCAGCCCGGACAGAATCCGAGGGGCCCAGTACTTC

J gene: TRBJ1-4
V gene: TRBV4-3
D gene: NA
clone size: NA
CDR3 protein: CASSQDSSATNEKLFF
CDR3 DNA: TGCGCCAGCAGCCAAGACTCAAGTGCAACTAATGAAAAACTGTTTTTT

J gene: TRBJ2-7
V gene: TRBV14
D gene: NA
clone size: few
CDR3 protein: CASSQDGSAASYEQYF
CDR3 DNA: TGTGCCAGCAGCCAAGATGGGAGCGCCGCGTCCTACGAGCAGTACTTC

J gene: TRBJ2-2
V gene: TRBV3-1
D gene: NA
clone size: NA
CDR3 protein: CASSQEPVTGELFF
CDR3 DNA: TGTGCCAGCAGCCAAGAGCCGGTCACCGGGGAGCTGTTTTTT

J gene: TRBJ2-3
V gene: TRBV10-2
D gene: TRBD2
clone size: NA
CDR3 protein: CASSKTSGGEDTQYF
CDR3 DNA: TGCGCCAGCAGCAAGACTAGCGGGGGAGAGGATACGCAGTATTTT

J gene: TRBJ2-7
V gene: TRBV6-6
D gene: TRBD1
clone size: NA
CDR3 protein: CASTPGQSYEQYF
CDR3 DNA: TGTGCCAGCACACCGGGACAGAGCTACGAGCAGTACTTC

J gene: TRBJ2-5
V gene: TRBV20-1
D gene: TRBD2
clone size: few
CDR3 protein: CSAGLAGGPETQYF
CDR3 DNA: TGCAGTGCGGGACTAGCGGGAGGGCCAGAGACCCAGTACTTC

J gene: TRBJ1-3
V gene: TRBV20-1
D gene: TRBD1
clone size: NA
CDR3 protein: CSADRGSGNTIYF
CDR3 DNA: TGCAGTGCTGACAGGGGTTCTGGAAACACCATATATTTT

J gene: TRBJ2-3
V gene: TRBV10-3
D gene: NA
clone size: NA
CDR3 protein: CAIRAEAVETQYF
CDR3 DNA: TGTGCCATCCGGGCGGAAGCCGTAGAGACGCAGTATTTT

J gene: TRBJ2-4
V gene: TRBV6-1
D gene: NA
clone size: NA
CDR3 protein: CASGPMDAKNIQYF
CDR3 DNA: TGTGCCAGCGGGCCAATGGATGCCAAAAACATTCAGTACTTC

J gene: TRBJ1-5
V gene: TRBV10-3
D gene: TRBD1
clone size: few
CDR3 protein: CAMMEGGGGQSNQPQHF
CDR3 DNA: TGTGCCATGATGGAGGGGGGAGGGGGCCAGAGCAATCAGCCCCAGCATTTT

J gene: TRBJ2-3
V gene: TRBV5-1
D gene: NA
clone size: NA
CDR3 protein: CASSLYLGRPDTQYF
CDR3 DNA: TGCGCCAGCAGCCTATATTTGGGGCGACCAGATACGCAGTATTTT

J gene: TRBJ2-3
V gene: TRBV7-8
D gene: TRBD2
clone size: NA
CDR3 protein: CASRPRSGSSSDTQYF
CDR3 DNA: TGTGCCAGCAGACCGAGGAGCGGGAGTTCATCAGATACGCAGTATTTT

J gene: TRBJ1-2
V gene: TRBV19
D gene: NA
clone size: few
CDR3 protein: CASSIPRIDRYTF
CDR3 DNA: TGTGCCAGTAGTATACCACGGATTGATCGCTACACCTTC

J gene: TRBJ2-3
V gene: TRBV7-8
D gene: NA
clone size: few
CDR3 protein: CASSLGQRRADTQYF
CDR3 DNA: TGTGCCAGCAGCTTAGGACAAAGGAGGGCAGATACGCAGTATTTT

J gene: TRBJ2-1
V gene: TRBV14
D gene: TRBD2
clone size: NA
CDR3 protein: CASSHPTSGSYNEQFF
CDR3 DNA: TGTGCCAGCAGCCACCCTACTAGCGGGAGTTACAATGAGCAGTTCTTC

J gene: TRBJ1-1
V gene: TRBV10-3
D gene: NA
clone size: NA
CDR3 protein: CAISLRGAGNTEAFF
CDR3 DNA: TGTGCCATCAGTTTACGGGGGGCTGGGAACACTGAAGCTTTCTTT

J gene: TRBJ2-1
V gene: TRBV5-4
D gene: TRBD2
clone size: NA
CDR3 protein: CASSPAGGGSYNEQFF
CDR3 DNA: TGTGCCAGCAGCCCGGCGGGAGGGGGGTCCTACAATGAGCAGTTCTTC

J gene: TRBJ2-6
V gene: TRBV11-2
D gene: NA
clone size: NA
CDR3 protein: CASSQGHMSGANVLTF
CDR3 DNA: TGTGCCAGCAGCCAGGGACACATGTCTGGGGCCAACGTCCTGACTTTC

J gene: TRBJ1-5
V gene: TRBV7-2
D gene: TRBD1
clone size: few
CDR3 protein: CASSSPGQGNQPQHF
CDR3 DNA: TGTGCCAGCAGCTCACCGGGACAGGGTAATCAGCCCCAGCATTTT

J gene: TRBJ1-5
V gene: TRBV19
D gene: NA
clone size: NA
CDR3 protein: CAGGDQPQHF
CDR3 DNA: TGTGCCGGAGGAGATCAGCCCCAGCATTTT

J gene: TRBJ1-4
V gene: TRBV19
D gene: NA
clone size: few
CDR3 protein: CASSTDGSPWEKLFF
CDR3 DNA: TGTGCCAGTAGTACCGACGGTTCTCCATGGGAAAAACTGTTTTTT